Below, 10 T cell receptor beta chains from the same sample are listed, as sequenced in a study of beta chain features in type 1 diabetes. The whole isolated RNA underwent reverse transcription, so sequencing captured expressed TCRB transcripts. Clones were read by immunoSEQ multiplex PCR, and TCRdb kept only the in-frame ones, dropping some. The sample holds some 150,000 clones, about 7% seen once. The sequenced sample was central memory CD4+ T cells from blood. The receptors originated from a woman aged 25 to 39 in good health.

The chain joins TRBV5-1 to TRBJ2-3; D call uncertain. This CDR3 has 15 residues. CDR1 and CDR2 from the germline V gene are SGHRS and YFSETQ. V was shortened by 4 bases and J by 0 bases, with 12 bases between the two germline ends. The CDR3 spells CASSPNTASTDTQYF. CDR3 nucleotide sequence: TGCGCCAGCAGCCCAAACACCGCTAGCACAGATACGCAGTATTTT.

This clone was recorded a few times. This sequence joins TRBV7-8 and TRBJ2-1, with 7 bases matching TRBD2. Germline trimming cut 3 bases from V and 0 bases from J; bases unmatched to any gene: 14. Germline V CDR1 and CDR2: SGHVS, FQNEAQ. This CDR3 contains 19 residues. The CDR3 nucleotides are TGTGCCAGCAGCTTCGCCCCCGGGCGGCGGGAGAACTCCTACAATGAGCAGTTCTTC. Protein sequence: CASSFAPGRRENSYNEQFF. Variable domain in full (rest from reference TRBV7-8 and TRBJ2-1): GAGVSQSPRYKVAKRGQDVALRCDPISGHVSLFWYQQALGQGPEFLTYFQNEAQLDKSGLPSDRFFAERPEGSVSTLKIQRTQQEDSAVYLCASSFAPGRRENSYNEQFFGPGTRLTVL.

This clone was counted a few times. For the CDR3, the DNA is TGTGCCAGCAGCCGGACCGGGACAGGGGGCACCGGGGAGCTGTTTTTT. Translation gives CASSRTGTGGTGELFF. The genes are TRBV28 and TRBJ2-2; 11 bases are a match to TRBD1. The CDR3 extends over 16 amino acids. Per the germline V gene, CDR1 is MDHEN and CDR2 is SYDVKM. J was trimmed by 4 bases and V by 6 bases; bases with no gene match: 7.

The chain has TRBV12-5 and TRBJ2-1; 16 bases match TRBD2. The CDR3 sequence is 20 residues long. The V gene end was trimmed by 1 base and the J gene end by 4 bases; junction bases not matched to a gene: 10. Germline values: CDR1 LGHNT, CDR2 FRNRAP. CDR3 residues: CASGLALLPGLAGGYNEQFF. The CDR3 nucleotides read TGTGCTAGTGGTTTGGCCCTTCTCCCGGGACTAGCGGGAGGGTACAATGAGCAGTTCTTC. Combining the CDR3 with reference TRBV12-5 and TRBJ2-1 gives the whole variable domain DARVTQTPRHKVTEMGQEVTMRCQPILGHNTVFWYRQTMMQGLELLAYFRNRAPLDDSGMPKDRFSAEMPDATLATLKIQPSEPRDSAVYFCASGLALLPGLAGGYNEQFFGPGTRLTVL.

This clone has more than one count but fewer than ten. V and J are TRBV5-4 and TRBJ2-5, with 8 nucleotides matching TRBD1. J lost 4 bases, V lost 5 bases, and 4 bases had no gene match. Germline assignment: CDR1 SGHNT and CDR2 YYREEE (reference sequence). The CDR3 is made up of 13 amino acids. The CDR3: CASRFDRGETQYF. CDR3 sequence (DNA): TGTGCCAGCAGATTCGACAGGGGAGAGACCCAGTACTTC.

This clone appeared a few times. The chain links TRBV6-6 to TRBJ2-3, with 11 bases fitting TRBD1. Germline CDR1 is MNHNY and CDR2 is SVGAGI (reference sequence). Unmatched junction bases numbered 1, after V lost 5 bases and J lost 0 bases. This CDR3 has 15 amino acids. The DNA of the CDR3 is TGTGCCAGCAGTAGGGACAGGGGGAGCACAGATACGCAGTATTTT. Amino acids: CASSRDRGSTDTQYF.

At least ten counts were recorded for this clone. Compared with germline, one end of the junction differs, possibly owing to a read error. The chain has TRBV29-1 and TRBJ2-1; TRBD1 agrees at 7 bases. This CDR3 region has 13 residues. Germline V lookup: CDR1 SQVTM, CDR2 ANQGSEA. CDR3 region: CSVTGDIYDEQFF. The CDR3 nucleotides read TGCAGCGTCACAGGGGACATCTACGATGAGCAGTTCTTC.

This chain's CDR3 is CASSLLEGGYTF. For the CDR3, the DNA is TGTGCCAGCAGTTTGCTGGAGGGTGGCTACACCTTC. This chain joins TRBV28 and TRBJ1-2, with D uncertain. Germline V gene sequence: CDR1 MDHEN, CDR2 SYDVKM. Trimming cost V 3 bases and J 7 bases, with 9 bases left between them. The CDR3 contains 12 residues.

This chain connects TRBV27 to TRBJ1-2; maybe TRBD1 (6 bases). Germline lookup yields CDR1 MNHEY and CDR2 SMNVEV (reference sequence). Deletions cut 5 bases from V and 4 bases from J, with 14 bases between. CDR3 length equals 14 residues. CDR3 sequence reads: CASSPRTVAYGYTF. The CDR3 DNA sequence: TGTGCCAGCAGTCCTAGGACAGTCGCCTATGGCTACACCTTC.

In its sample, this clone was seen many times. At one of its ends the junction is not consistent with the germline gene, which may arise from a read error. V is TRBV7-7 and J is TRBJ2-3; TRBD1 matches 8 bases. Germline lookup yields CDR1 SSHAT and CDR2 FNYEAQ (reference sequence). The CDR3 has 15 residues. DNA for the CDR3: TGTGCTAGCAGCCCTGGACAGGGCCCCACAGATACGCAGTATTTT. It encodes CASSPGQGPTDTQYF.